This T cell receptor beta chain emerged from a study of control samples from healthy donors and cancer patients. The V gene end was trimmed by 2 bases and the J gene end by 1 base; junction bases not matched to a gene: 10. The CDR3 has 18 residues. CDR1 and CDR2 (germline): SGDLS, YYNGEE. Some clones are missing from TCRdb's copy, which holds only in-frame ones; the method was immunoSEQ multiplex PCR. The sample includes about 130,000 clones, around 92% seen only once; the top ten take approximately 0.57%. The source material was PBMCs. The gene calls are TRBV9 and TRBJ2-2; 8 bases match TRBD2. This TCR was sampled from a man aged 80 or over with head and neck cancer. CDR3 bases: TGTGCCAGCAGCGTCACCAGCGGGGGACCGTTGAACACCGGGGAGCTGTTTTTT. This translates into CASSVTSGGPLNTGELFF.